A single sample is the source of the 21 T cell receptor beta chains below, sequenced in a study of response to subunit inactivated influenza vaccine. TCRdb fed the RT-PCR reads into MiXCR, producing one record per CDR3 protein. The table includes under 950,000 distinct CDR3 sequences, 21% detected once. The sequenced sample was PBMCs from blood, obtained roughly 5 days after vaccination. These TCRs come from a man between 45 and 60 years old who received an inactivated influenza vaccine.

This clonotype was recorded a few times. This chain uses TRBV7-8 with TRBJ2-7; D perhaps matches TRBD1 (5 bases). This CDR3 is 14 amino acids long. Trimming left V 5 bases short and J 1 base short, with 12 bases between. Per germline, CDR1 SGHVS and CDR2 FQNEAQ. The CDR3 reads CASSIDSLSYEQYF. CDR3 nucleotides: TGTGCCAGCAGCATAGACAGTCTATCCTACGAGCAGTACTTC.

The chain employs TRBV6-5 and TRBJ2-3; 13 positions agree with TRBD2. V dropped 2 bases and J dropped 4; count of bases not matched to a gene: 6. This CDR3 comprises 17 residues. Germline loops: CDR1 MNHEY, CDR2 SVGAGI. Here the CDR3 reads CASSYTTSGGASDTQYF. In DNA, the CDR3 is TGTGCCAGCAGTTACACTACTAGCGGGGGGGCCTCAGATACGCAGTATTTT.

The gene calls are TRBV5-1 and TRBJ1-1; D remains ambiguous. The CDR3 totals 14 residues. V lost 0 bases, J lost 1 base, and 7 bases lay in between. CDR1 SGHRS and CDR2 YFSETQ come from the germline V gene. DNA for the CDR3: TGCGCCAGCAGCTTGGGATTGGGGAACACTGAAGCTTTCTTT. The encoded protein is CASSLGLGNTEAFF.

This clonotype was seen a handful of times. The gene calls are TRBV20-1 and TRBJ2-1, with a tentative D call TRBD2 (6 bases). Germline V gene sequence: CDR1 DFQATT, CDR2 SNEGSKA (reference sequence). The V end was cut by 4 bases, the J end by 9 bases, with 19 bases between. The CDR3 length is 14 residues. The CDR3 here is CSAKGGSSMVEQFF. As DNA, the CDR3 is TGCAGTGCTAAAGGAGGGTCGAGCATGGTTGAGCAGTTCTTC.

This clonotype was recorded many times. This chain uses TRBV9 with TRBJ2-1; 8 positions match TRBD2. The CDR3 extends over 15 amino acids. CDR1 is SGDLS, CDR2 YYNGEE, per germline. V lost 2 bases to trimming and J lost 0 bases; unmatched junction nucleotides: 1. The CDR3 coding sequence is TGTGCCAGCAGCGTTAGCGGGAACTCCTACAATGAGCAGTTCTTC. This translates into CASSVSGNSYNEQFF.

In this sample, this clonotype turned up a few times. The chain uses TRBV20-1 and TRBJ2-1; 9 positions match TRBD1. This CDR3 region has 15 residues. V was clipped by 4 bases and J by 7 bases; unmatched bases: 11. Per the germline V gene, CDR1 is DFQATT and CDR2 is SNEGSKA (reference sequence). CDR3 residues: CSAISLQGARNEQFF. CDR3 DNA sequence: TGCAGTGCTATTAGCTTACAGGGGGCGCGGAATGAGCAGTTCTTC.

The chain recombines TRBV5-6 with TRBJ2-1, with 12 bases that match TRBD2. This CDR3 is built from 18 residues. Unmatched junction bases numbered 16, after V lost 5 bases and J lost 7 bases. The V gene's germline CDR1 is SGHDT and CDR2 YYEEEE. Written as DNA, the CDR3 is TGTGCCAGCAGTCGACTAGCGGGGGTCAGAAGTACACGGAATGAGCAGTTCTTC. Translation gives CASSRLAGVRSTRNEQFF.

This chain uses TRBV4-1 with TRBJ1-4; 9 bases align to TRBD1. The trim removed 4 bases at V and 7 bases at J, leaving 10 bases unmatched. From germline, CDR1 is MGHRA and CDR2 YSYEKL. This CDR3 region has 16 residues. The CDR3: CASSPLGQGRAEKLFF. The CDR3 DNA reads TGCGCCAGCAGCCCCCTGGGACAGGGAAGGGCTGAAAAACTGTTTTTT.

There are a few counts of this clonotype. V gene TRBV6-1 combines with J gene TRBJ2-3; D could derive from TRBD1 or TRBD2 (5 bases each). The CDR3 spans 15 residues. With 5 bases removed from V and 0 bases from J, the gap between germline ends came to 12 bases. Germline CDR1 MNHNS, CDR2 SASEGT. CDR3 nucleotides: TGTGCCAGCAGTACAGTAAGGGACAGCACAGATACGCAGTATTTT. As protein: CASSTVRDSTDTQYF.

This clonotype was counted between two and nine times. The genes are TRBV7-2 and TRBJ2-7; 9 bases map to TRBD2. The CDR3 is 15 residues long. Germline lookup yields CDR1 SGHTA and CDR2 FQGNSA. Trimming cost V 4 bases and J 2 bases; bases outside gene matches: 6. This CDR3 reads CASSSGLALTYEQYF. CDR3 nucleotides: TGTGCCAGCAGCTCGGGACTAGCCCTAACCTACGAGCAGTACTTC.

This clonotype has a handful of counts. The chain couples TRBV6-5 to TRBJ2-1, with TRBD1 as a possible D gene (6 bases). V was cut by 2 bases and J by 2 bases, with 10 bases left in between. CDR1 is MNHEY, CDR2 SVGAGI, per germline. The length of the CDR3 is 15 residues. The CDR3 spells CASSYQGTPYNEQFF. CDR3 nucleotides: TGTGCCAGCAGTTACCAGGGGACCCCCTACAATGAGCAGTTCTTC.

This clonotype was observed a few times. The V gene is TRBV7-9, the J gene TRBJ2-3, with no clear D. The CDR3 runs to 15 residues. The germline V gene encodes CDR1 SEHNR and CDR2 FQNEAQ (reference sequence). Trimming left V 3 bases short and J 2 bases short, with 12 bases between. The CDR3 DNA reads TGTGCCAGCAGCTTTGAGACAACTATCACAGATACGCAGTATTTT. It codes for CASSFETTITDTQYF.

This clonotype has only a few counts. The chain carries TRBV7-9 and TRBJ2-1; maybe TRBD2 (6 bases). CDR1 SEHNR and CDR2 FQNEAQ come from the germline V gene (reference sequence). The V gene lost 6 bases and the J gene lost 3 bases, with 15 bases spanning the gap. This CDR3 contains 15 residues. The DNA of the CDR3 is TGTGCCAGCAGGCGCCGTGGGGAGGACTACAATGAGCAGTTCTTC. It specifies CASRRRGEDYNEQFF.

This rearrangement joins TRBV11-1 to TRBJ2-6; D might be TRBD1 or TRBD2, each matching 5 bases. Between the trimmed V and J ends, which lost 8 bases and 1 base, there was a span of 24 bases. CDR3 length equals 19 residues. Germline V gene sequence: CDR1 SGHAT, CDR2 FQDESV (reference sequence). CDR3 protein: CASDRPPGRSKSGANVLTF. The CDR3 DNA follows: TGTGCCAGCGACCGCCCACCGGGACGTAGCAAGTCTGGGGCCAACGTCCTGACTTTC. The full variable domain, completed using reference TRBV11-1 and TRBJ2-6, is EAEVAQSPRYKITEKSQAVAFWCDPISGHATLYWYRQILGQGPELLVQFQDESVVDDSQLPKDRFSAERLKGVDSTLKIQPAELGDSAMYLCASDRPPGRSKSGANVLTFGAGSRLTVL.

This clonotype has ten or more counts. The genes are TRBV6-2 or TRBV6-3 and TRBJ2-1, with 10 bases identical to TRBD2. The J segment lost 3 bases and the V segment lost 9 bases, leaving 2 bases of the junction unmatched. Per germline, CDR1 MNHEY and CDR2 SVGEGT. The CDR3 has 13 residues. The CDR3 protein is CASRTSGYNEQFF. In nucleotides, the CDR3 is TGTGCCAGTCGGACTAGCGGCTACAATGAGCAGTTCTTC.

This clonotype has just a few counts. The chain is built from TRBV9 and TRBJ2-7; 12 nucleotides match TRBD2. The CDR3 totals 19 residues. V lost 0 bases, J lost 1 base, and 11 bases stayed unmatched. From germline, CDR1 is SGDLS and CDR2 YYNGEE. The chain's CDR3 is CASSVASHSLAGGSYEQYF. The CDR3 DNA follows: TGTGCCAGCAGCGTAGCTTCACACTCACTAGCGGGAGGATCCTACGAGCAGTACTTC. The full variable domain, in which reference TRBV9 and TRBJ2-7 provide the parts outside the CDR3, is DSGVTQTPKHLITATGQRVTLRCSPRSGDLSVYWYQQSLDQGLQFLIQYYNGEERAKGNILERFSAQQFPDLHSELNLSSLELGDSALYFCASSVASHSLAGGSYEQYFGPGTRLTVT.

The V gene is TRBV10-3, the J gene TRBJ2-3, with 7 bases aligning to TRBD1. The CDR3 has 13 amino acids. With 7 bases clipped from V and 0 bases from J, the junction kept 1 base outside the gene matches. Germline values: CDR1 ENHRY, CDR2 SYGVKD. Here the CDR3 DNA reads TGTGCCATCAAGGGGGCTAGCACAGATACGCAGTATTTT. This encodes CAIKGASTDTQYF.

Here the CDR3 DNA reads TGCGCCAGCAGCCAAGGTCTAGGTCCAGAGACCCAGTACTTC. Translating gives CASSQGLGPETQYF. The V and J genes are TRBV4-3 and TRBJ2-5, with D unresolved. The V gene lost 1 base and the J gene lost 4 bases, with 10 bases spanning the gap. Germline-derived CDR1 and CDR2 are LGHNA and YSLEER. The CDR3 spans 14 residues.

CDR3 protein: CASSYGGGGSNEQFF. CDR3 coding DNA: TGTGCCAGCAGTTACGGCGGAGGGGGCTCCAATGAGCAGTTCTTC. The chain links TRBV6-5 to TRBJ2-1, with D perhaps matching TRBD1 (7 bases). Trimming removed 2 bases at V and 6 bases at J, with 14 bases between. The germline V gene encodes CDR1 MNHEY and CDR2 SVGAGI. The CDR3 runs to 15 residues.

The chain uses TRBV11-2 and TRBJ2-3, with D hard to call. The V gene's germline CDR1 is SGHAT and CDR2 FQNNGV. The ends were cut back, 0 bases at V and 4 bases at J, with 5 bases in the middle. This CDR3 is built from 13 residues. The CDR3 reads CASSLEHSDTQYF. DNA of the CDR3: TGTGCCAGCAGCTTAGAACATTCAGATACGCAGTATTTT.

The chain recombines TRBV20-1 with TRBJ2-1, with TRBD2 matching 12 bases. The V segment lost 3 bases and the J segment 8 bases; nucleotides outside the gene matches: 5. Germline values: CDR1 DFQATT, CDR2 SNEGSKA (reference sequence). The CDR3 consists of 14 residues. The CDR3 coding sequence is TGCAGTGCTAGTGCTCTAGCGGGGGGGGATGAGCAGTTCTTC. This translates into CSASALAGGDEQFF.